The T cell receptor beta chain described here comes from a study of T cells after yellow fever vaccination. The wider study: Some fractions had low cell numbers, and these were prepared with SMART-Seq v4 Ultra Low Input.

Trimming cost V 4 bases and J 5 bases, with 16 bases left between them. CDR3 length: 14 residues. Germline V CDR1 and CDR2: SGDLS, YYNGEE. Study observations and caveats: Post-booster repertoires contained most primary-vaccination clones again (about 96% CD4, around 88% CD8). Clonotypes found in both CD4 and CD8 compartments made up a small share.

They built TCR cDNA with 5'RACE template switching, a step that put in a universal primer site and UMIs. TCRdb independently ran MiXCR on the 5' RACE reads; one entry per CDR3 protein. The table includes almost 30,000 distinct CDR3 sequences, 5% detected once. This clonotype was recorded at least ten times. Its antigen is undetermined. The chain employs TRBV9 and TRBJ2-7; maybe TRBD1 (6 bases). The sample was CD8+ T cells sorted from PBMCs, taken 10 days after the yellow fever booster vaccination. This receptor was obtained from a man under 40 who received the YFV17D yellow fever vaccine. The CDR3 region has the DNA TGTGCCAGCAGCTCGGGGCAGGGGCGAAACGAGCAGTACTTC. It is translated as CASSSGQGRNEQYF.